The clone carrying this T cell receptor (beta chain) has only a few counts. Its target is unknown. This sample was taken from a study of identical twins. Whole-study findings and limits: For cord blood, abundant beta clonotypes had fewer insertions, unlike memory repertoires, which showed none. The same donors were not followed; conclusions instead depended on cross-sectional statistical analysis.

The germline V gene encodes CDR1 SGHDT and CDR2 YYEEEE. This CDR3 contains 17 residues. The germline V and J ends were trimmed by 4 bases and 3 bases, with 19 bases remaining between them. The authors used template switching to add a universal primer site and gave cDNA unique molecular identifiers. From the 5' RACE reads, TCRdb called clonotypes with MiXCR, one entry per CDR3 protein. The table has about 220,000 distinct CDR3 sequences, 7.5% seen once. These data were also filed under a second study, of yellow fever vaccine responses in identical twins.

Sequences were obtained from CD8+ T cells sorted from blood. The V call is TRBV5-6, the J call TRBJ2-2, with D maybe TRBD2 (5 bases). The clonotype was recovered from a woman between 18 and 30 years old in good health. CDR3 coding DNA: TGTGCCAGCAGCCCCGGAATGTGGGGAGTCGACACCGGGGAGCTGTTTTTT. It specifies CASSPGMWGVDTGELFF.